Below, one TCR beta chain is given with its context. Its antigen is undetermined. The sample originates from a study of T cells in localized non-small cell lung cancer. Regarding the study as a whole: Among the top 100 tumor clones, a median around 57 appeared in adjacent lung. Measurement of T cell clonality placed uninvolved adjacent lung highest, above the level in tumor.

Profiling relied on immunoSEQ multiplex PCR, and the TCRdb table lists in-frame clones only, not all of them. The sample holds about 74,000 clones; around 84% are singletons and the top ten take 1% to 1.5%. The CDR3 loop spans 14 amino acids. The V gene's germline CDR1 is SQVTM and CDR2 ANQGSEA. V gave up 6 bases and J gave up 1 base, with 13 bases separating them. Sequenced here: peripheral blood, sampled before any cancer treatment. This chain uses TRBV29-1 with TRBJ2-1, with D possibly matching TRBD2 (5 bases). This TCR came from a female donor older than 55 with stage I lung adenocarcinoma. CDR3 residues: CSVLRGQSYNEQFF. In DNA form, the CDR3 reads TGCAGCGTACTCCGGGGTCAGTCCTACAATGAGCAGTTCTTC.